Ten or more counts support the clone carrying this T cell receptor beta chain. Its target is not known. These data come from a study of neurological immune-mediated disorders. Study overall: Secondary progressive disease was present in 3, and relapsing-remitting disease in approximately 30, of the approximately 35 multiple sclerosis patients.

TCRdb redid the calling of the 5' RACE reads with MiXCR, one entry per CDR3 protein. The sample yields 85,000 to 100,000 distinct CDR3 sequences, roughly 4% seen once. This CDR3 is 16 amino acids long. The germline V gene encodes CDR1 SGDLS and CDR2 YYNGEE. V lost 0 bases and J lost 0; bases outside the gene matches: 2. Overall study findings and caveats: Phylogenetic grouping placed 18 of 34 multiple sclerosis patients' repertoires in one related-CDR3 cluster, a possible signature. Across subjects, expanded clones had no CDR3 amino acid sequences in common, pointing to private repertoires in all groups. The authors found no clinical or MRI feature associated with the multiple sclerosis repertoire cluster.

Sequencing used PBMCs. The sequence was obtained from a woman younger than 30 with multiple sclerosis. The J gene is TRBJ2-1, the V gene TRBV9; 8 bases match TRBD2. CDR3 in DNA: TGTGCCAGCAGCGTAGCCGGGACTAGCTCCTACAATGAGCAGTTCTTC. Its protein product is CASSVAGTSSYNEQFF.